The rows below give T cell receptor beta chains drawn from one sample of a study of blood T cell repertoires in COVID-19. Method: immunoSEQ multiplex PCR; TCRdb's copy keeps in-frame clones and lacks some. The sample records a few hundred thousand clones, approximately 86% being singletons. The specimen sequenced was peripheral blood. Receptors were obtained from a woman aged 45-60 years with active or convalescent COVID-19. Both conserved end residues are part of each CDR3. Each record gives: V gene, J gene, D gene, clone size, CDR3 protein, CDR3 DNA. D genes are given only for firm matches. The size field is filled for only some rows; it gives once, few, many or a size class.

V: TRBV5-1
J: TRBJ1-2
D: TRBD1
size: -
CDR3: CASSFGTGDNYGYTF
DNA: TGCGCCAGCAGCTTTGGGACAGGCGATAACTATGGCTACACCTTC

V: TRBV6-5
J: TRBJ1-2
D: TRBD1
size: few
CDR3: CASRPPGTAIYGYTF
DNA: TGTGCCAGCAGGCCACCAGGGACAGCTATCTATGGCTACACCTTC

V: TRBV5-4
J: TRBJ2-7
D: -
size: few
CDR3: CASSLAAELREQYF
DNA: TGTGCCAGCAGCTTGGCGGCGGAACTCCGTGAGCAGTACTTC

V: TRBV30
J: TRBJ1-1
D: TRBD1
size: -
CDR3: CAWIRTGGANAEAFF
DNA: TGTGCCTGGATCCGGACAGGGGGCGCTAACGCTGAAGCTTTCTTT

V: TRBV24-1
J: TRBJ2-1
D: -
size: -
CDR3: CATSRGNEQFF
DNA: TGTGCCACCAGTCGGGGCAATGAGCAGTTCTTC

V: TRBV5-6
J: TRBJ1-2
D: TRBD1
size: -
CDR3: CASSDRGYGYTF
DNA: TGTGCCAGCAGTGACAGGGGATATGGCTACACCTTC

V: TRBV14
J: TRBJ2-5
D: -
size: -
CDR3: CASSQLRGQGSPQYF
DNA: TGTGCCAGCAGCCAATTAAGAGGGCAGGGGAGTCCCCAGTACTTC

V: TRBV15
J: TRBJ2-3
D: -
size: -
CDR3: CATADLGGSTDTQYF
DNA: TGTGCCACGGCAGATCTCGGCGGGAGCACAGATACGCAGTATTTT

V: TRBV27
J: TRBJ1-1
D: -
size: -
CDR3: CASSSTGLEVNTEAFF
DNA: TGTGCCAGCAGTTCAACAGGGCTCGAGGTGAACACTGAAGCTTTCTTT

V: TRBV18
J: TRBJ2-3
D: -
size: -
CDR3: CASSPVLTDTQYF
DNA: TGTGCCAGCTCACCAGTTCTTACAGATACGCAGTATTTT

V: TRBV7-9
J: TRBJ2-5
D: TRBD2
size: -
CDR3: CASSPGLAGRGYQETQYF
DNA: TGTGCCAGCAGCCCCGGACTAGCGGGAAGGGGGTACCAAGAGACCCAGTACTTC

V: TRBV19
J: TRBJ1-5
D: TRBD1
size: -
CDR3: CASSTPPDRGPNQPQHF
DNA: TGTGCCAGTAGTACCCCTCCGGACAGGGGGCCTAATCAGCCCCAGCATTTT

V: TRBV5-1
J: TRBJ1-5
D: -
size: once
CDR3: CASSLESGGNQPQHF
DNA: TGCGCCAGCAGCTTGGAGTCAGGGGGCAATCAGCCCCAGCATTTT

V: TRBV11-2
J: TRBJ2-5
D: -
size: once
CDR3: CASSSREQETQYF
DNA: TGTGCCAGCAGCTCTAGGGAGCAAGAGACCCAGTACTTC

V: TRBV5-5
J: TRBJ1-5
D: -
size: -
CDR3: CASSLFDSKQPQHF
DNA: TGTGCCAGCAGCTTATTCGACAGTAAACAGCCCCAGCATTTT

V: TRBV7-2
J: TRBJ2-2
D: TRBD2
size: once
CDR3: CASSQRSGMVGELFF
DNA: TGTGCCAGCAGCCAGAGAAGCGGGATGGTCGGGGAGCTGTTTTTT

V: TRBV28
J: TRBJ1-2
D: -
size: -
CDR3: CASGWSGGYTF
DNA: TGTGCCAGCGGTTGGTCGGGAGGCTACACCTTC